The sequence of this T cell receptor (beta chain) was determined in a study of shared clonotypes between healthy human individuals. Some clones are missing from TCRdb's copy, which holds only in-frame ones; the method was immunoSEQ multiplex PCR. The repertoire includes millions of clones, approximately 94% of them detected once, and roughly 0.14% sits in the top ten. As for this clone: Its antigen is currently unknown.

Each of the donors was a healthy adult who was HIV-negative and had not had a recent acute infection or vaccination. Per germline, CDR1 SGHDT and CDR2 YYEEEE. CDR3 length: 16 amino acids. The V and J ends lost 4 bases and 2 bases, in that order; junction bases with no gene match: 6. General study findings and limits: What limited the represented genetic and exposure-history diversity was the small number of donors. Clonotype sharing levels among donors were expected to vary with sequencing depth. Memory subsets generally showed smaller estimated richness than naive subsets did.

The sequenced sample was naive CD4+ T cells sorted from blood. Subset described: CD45RA+ positively selected. The gene calls are TRBV5-6 and TRBJ2-2, with 9 bases that match TRBD2. The source is a man aged 18 to 29 in good health. The CDR3 region is CASSHQTSGNTGELFF. As DNA, the CDR3 is TGTGCCAGCAGCCACCAGACTAGCGGTAACACCGGGGAGCTGTTTTTT.